This T cell receptor beta chain was obtained from a study of Tregs in tolerant kidney transplant recipients. Sequenced by immunoSEQ multiplex PCR; TCRdb stores in-frame clones only, minus some. In the table there are more than 20,000 clones, roughly 80% of which are singletons. Mixed chimerism was transient after nonmyeloablative marrow transplants from related graft donors. The source material was CD8+ T cells from blood (PBMCs), sampled 6 months after the transplant. This TCR was sampled from a human patient who received a combined kidney and bone marrow transplant. Some T cells may possibly be graft donor cells.

The CDR3 bases are TGTGCCAGCAAAAAACGGACAGGGGGCGACTATGGCTACACCTTC. Translation gives CASKKRTGGDYGYTF. The rearrangement uses TRBV2 and TRBJ1-2; 11 bases are a match to TRBD1. CDR3 length: 15 residues. V was clipped by 7 bases and J by 3 bases; unmatched bases: 7. Per germline, CDR1 SNHLY and CDR2 FYNNEI.